This paragraph covers one T cell receptor (beta chain) sequence. The record originates from a study of blood T cell repertoires in COVID-19. Study as a whole: The cDNA or gDNA used as material had been derived from T cells, B-cell-depleted T cells, or PBMCs.

Looked up from germline, CDR1 is LGHNA and CDR2 is YSLEER. V lost 0 bases and J 2 bases, leaving 10 bases between the germline ends. This CDR3 is built from 15 residues. Profiling relied on immunoSEQ multiplex PCR, and the TCRdb table lists in-frame clones only, not all of them. Among a few hundred thousand clones, around 90% were seen once, and the ten largest hold roughly 0.8%. The chain recombines TRBV4-3 with TRBJ1-1, with D possibly TRBD1 on 5 matching bases. The receptor's source is a woman in her twenties or thirties with acute or convalescent COVID-19. Sequencing was done on a sample of peripheral blood. The CDR3, as DNA: TGCGCCAGCAGCCAAGATTTTGGGGCTAACACTGAAGCTTTCTTT. The encoded protein is CASSQDFGANTEAFF.